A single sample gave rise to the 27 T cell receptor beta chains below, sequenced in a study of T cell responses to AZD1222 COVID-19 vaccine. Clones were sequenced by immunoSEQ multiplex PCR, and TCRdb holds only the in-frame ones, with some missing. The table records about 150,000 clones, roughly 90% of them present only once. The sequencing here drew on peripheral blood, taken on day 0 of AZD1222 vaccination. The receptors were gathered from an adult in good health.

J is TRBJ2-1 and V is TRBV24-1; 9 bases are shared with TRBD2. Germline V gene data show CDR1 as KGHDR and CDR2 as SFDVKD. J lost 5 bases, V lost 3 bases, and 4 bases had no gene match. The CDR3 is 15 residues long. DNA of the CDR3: TGTGCCACCAGTGATCCAGGGACTAGCCACAATGAGCAGTTCTTC. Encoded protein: CATSDPGTSHNEQFF.

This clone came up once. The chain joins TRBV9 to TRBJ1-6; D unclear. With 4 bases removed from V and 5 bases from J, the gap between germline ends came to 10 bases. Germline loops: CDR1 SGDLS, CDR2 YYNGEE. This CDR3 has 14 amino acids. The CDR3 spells CASSLHSDNSPLHF. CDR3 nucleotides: TGTGCCAGCAGCCTCCATTCGGATAATTCACCCCTCCACTTT. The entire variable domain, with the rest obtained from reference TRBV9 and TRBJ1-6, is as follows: DSGVTQTPKHLITATGQRVTLRCSPRSGDLSVYWYQQSLDQGLQFLIQYYNGEERAKGNILERFSAQQFPDLHSELNLSSLELGDSALYFCASSLHSDNSPLHFGNGTRLTVT.

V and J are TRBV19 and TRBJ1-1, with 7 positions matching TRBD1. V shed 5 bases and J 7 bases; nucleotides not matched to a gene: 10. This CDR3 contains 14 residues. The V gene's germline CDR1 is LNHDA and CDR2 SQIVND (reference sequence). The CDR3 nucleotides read TGTGCCAGTAGTGTAAATGGACAGGAATATGAAGCTTTCTTT. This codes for CASSVNGQEYEAFF.

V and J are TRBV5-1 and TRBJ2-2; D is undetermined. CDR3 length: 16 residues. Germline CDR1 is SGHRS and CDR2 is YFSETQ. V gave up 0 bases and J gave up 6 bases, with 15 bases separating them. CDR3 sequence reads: CASSLVSTRRAGELFF. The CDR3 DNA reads TGCGCCAGCAGCTTGGTTTCCACAAGACGGGCCGGGGAGCTGTTTTTT.

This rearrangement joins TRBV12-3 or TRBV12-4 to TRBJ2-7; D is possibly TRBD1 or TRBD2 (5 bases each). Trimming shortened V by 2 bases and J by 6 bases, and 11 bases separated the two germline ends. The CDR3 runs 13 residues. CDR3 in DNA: TGTGCCAGCAGTTTATTCGAGGGGTCCGAGCAGTACTTC. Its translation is CASSLFEGSEQYF.

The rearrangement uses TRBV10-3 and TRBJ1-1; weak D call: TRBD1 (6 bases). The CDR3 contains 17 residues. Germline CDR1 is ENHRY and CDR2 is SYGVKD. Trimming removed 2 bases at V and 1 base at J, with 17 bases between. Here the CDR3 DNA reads TGTGCCATCAGTGAGAGTGGCAGGGGAGTATGGAACACTGAAGCTTTCTTT. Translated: CAISESGRGVWNTEAFF.

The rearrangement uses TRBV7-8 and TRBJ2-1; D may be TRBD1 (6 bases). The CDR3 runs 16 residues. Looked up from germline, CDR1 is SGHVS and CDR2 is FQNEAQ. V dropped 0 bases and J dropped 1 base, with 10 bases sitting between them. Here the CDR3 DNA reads TGTGCCAGCAGCTTAGCGGGCAGGGGTTCCTACAATGAGCAGTTCTTC. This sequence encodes CASSLAGRGSYNEQFF.

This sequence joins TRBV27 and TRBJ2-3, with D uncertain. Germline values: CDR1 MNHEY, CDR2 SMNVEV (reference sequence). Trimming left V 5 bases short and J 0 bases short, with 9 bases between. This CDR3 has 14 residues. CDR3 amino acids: CASSRVSSTDTQYF. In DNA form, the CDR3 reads TGTGCCAGCAGTCGAGTTTCTAGCACAGATACGCAGTATTTT.

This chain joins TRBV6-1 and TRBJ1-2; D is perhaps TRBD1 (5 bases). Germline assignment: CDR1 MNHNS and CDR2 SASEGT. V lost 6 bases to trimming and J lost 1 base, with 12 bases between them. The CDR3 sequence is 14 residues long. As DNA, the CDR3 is TGTGCCAGCAGCCTGGGACCGAGTAACTATGGCTACACCTTC. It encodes CASSLGPSNYGYTF.

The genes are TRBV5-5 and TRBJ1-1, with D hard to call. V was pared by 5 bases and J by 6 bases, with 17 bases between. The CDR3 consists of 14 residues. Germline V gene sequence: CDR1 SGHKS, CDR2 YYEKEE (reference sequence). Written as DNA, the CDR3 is TGTGCCAGCAGTGTCGAGGTGGGGATCCCTGAAGCTTTCTTT. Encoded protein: CASSVEVGIPEAFF.

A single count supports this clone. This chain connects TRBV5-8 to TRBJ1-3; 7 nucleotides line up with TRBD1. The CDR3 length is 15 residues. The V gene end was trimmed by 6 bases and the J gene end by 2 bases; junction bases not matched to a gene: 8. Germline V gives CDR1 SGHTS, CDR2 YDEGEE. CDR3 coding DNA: TGTGCCAGCACGAAGACCGGGACAGCTGGAAACACCATATATTTT. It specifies CASTKTGTAGNTIYF.

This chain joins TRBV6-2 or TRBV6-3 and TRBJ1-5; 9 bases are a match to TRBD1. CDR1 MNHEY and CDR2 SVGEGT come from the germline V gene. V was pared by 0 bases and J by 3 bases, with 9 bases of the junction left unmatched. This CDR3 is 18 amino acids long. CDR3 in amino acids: CASSYSSRTGAFNQPQHF. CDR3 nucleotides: TGTGCCAGCAGTTACTCTTCCCGGACAGGGGCCTTCAATCAGCCCCAGCATTTT.

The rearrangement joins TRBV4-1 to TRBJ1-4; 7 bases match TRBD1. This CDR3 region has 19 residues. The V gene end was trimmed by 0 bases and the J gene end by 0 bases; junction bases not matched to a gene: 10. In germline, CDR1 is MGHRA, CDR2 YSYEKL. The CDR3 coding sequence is TGCGCCAGCAGCCAAGATGGGACGACAGGGCTTGCAACTAATGAAAAACTGTTTTTT. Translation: CASSQDGTTGLATNEKLFF.

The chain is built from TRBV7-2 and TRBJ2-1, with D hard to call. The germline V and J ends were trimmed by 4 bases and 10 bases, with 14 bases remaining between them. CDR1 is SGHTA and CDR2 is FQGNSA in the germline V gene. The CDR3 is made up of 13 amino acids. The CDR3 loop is CASSSRGSLEQFF. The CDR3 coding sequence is TGTGCCAGCAGCTCGCGCGGATCCTTGGAGCAGTTCTTC.

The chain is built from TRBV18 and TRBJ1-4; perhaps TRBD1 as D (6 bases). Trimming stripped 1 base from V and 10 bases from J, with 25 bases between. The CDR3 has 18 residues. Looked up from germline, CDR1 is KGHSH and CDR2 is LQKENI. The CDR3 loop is CASSPRLGAEGVNRKLFF. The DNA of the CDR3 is TGTGCCAGCTCACCACGACTTGGGGCAGAGGGGGTGAATCGAAAACTGTTTTTT.

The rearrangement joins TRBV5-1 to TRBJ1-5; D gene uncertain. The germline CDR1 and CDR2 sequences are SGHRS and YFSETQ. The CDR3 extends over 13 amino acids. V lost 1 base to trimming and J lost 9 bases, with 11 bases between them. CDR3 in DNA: TGCGCCAGCAGCTTGAACCCCGGGAGGCCCCAGCATTTT. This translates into CASSLNPGRPQHF.

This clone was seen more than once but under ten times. The CDR3 loop is CASRYLTENTEAFF. CDR3 nucleotide sequence: TGCGCCAGCAGGTATCTGACAGAGAACACTGAAGCTTTCTTT. The rearrangement joins TRBV5-1 to TRBJ1-1; possible D gene TRBD1, 5 bases. V was pared by 5 bases and J by 1 base, with 12 bases between. This CDR3 region has 14 residues. Per the germline V gene, CDR1 is SGHRS and CDR2 is YFSETQ.

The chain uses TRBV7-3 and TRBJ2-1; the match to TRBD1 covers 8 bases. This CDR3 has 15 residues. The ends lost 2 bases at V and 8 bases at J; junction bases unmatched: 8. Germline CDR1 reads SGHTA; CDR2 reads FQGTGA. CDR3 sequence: CASSLSGGVFDEQFF. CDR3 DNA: TGTGCCAGCAGCTTATCAGGGGGCGTATTTGATGAGCAGTTCTTC. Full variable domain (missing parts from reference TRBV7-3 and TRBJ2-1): GAGVSQTPSNKVTEKGKYVELRCDPISGHTALYWYRQSLGQGPEFLIYFQGTGAADDSGLPNDRFFAVRPEGSVSTLKIQRTERGDSAVYLCASSLSGGVFDEQFFGPGTRLTVL.

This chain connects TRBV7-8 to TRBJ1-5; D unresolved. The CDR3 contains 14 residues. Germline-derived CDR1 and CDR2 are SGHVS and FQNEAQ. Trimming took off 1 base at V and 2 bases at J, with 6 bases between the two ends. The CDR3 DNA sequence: TGTGCCAGCAGCTTAGGTGGGGGCAATCAGCCCCAGCATTTT. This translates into CASSLGGGNQPQHF.

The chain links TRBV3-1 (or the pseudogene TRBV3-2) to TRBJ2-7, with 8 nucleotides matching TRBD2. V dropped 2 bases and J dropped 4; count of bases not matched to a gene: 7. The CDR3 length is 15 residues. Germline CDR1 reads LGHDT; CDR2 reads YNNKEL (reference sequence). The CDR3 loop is CASSQSAGGLYEQYF. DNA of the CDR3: TGTGCCAGCAGCCAAAGCGCGGGGGGCCTTTACGAGCAGTACTTC.

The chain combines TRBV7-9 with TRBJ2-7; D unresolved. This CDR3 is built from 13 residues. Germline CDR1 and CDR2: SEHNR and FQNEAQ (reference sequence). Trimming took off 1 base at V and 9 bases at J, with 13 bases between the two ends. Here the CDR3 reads CASSLEAKVAQYF. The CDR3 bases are TGTGCCAGCAGCTTAGAGGCGAAGGTAGCGCAGTACTTC.

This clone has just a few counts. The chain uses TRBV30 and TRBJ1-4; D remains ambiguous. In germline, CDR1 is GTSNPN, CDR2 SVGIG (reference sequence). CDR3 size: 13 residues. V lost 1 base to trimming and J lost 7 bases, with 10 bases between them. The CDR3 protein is CAWSDGNPEKLFF. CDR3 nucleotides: TGTGCCTGGAGTGACGGGAACCCTGAAAAACTGTTTTTT.

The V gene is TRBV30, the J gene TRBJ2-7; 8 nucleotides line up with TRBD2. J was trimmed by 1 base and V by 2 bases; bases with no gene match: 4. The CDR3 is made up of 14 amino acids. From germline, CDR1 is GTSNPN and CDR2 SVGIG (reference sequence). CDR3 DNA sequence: TGTGCCTGGAGTTTAGCGGGAATTTCCTACGAGCAGTACTTC. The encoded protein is CAWSLAGISYEQYF. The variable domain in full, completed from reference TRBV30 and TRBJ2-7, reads SQTIHQWPATLVQPVGSPLSLECTVEGTSNPNLYWYRQAAGRGLQLLFYSVGIGQISSEVPQNLSASRPQDRQFILSSKKLLLSDSGFYLCAWSLAGISYEQYFGPGTRLTVT.

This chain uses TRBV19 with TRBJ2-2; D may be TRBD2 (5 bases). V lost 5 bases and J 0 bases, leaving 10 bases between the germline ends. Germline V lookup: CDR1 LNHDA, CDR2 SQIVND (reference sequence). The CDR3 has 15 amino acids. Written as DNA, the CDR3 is TGTGCCAGTAGTGTAAGGACTGCGAACACCGGGGAGCTGTTTTTT. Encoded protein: CASSVRTANTGELFF. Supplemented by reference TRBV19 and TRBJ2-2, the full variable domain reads DGGITQSPKYLFRKEGQNVTLSCEQNLNHDAMYWYRQDPGQGLRLIYYSQIVNDFQKGDIAEGYSVSREKKESFPLTVTSAQKNPTAFYLCASSVRTANTGELFFGEGSRLTVL.

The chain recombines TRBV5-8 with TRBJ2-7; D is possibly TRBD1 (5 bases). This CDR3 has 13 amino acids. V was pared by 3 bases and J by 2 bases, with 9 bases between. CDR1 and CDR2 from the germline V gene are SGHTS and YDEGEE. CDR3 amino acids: CASSSRVTYEQYF. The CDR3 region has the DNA TGTGCCAGCAGCTCCAGGGTCACCTACGAGCAGTACTTC.

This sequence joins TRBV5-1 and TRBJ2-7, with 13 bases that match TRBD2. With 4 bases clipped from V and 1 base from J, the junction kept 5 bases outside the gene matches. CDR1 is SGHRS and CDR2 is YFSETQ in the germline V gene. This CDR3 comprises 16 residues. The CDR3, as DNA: TGCGCCAGCAGCCCGGGACTAGCGGGAAGGTCCTACGAGCAGTACTTC. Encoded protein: CASSPGLAGRSYEQYF.

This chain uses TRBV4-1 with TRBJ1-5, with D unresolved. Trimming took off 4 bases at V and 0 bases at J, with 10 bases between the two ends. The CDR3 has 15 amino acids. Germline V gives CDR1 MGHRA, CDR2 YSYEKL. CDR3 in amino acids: CASSPVGDSNQPQHF. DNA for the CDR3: TGCGCCAGCAGCCCAGTTGGGGATAGCAATCAGCCCCAGCATTTT.